This T cell receptor beta chain was obtained from a study of blood T cell repertoires in COVID-19. Study in general: Some COVID-19 samples were acute and others convalescent; all came from the United States, Italy and Spain.

The CDR3 is 19 amino acids. Germline values: CDR1 LNHDA, CDR2 SQIVND (reference sequence). The J segment lost 0 bases and the V segment lost 3 bases, leaving 14 bases of the junction unmatched. The protocol was immunoSEQ multiplex PCR, while the TCRdb copy is restricted to in-frame clones and leaves out a portion. The data show over 250,000 clones, 90% seen once. The TCR originated in a woman between 50 and 59 years old with COVID-19, enrolled during active disease. This rearrangement joins TRBV19 to TRBJ1-1; the match to TRBD1 covers 9 bases. Source material: peripheral blood. Here the CDR3 reads CASSMLGGQGGKLNTEAFF. In DNA form, the CDR3 reads TGTGCCAGTAGTATGCTGGGGGGACAGGGTGGAAAATTGAACACTGAAGCTTTCTTT.